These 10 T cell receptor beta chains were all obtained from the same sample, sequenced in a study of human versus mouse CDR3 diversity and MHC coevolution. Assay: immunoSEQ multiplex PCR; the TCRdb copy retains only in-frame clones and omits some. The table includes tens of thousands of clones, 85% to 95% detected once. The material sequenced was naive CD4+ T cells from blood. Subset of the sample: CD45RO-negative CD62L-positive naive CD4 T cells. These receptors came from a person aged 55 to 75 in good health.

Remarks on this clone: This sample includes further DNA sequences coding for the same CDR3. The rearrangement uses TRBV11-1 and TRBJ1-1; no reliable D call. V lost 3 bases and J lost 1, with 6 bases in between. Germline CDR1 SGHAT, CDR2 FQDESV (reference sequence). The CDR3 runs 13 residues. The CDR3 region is CASSLGRNTEAFF. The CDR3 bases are TGTGCCAGCAGCTTGGGCAGGAACACTGAAGCTTTCTTT.

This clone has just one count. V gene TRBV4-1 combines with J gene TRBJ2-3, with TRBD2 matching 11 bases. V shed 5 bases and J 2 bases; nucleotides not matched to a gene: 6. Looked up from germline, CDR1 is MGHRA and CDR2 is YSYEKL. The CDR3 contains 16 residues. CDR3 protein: CASSGRTSGLTDTQYF. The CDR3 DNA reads TGCGCCAGCAGCGGACGGACTAGCGGGCTCACAGATACGCAGTATTTT.

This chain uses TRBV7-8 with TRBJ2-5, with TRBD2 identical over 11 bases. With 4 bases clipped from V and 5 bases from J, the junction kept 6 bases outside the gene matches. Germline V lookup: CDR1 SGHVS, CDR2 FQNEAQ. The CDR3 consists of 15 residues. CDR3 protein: CASSSVAGGLETQYF. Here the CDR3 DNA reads TGTGCCAGCAGCTCCGTAGCGGGAGGGTTGGAGACCCAGTACTTC.

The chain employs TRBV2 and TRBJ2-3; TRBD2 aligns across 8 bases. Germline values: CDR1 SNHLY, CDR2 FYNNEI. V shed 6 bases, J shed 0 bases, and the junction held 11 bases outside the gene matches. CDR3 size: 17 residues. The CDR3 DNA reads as TGTGCCAGCAGCGCCCCACTAGCGGCCACTAGCACAGATACGCAGTATTTT. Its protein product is CASSAPLAATSTDTQYF.

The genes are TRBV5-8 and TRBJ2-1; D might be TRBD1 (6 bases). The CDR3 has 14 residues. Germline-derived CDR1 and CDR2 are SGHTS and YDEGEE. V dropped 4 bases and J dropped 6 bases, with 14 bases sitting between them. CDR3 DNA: TGTGCCAGCAGCGCAGGGGTGAAGGCCAATGAGCAGTTCTTC. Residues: CASSAGVKANEQFF.

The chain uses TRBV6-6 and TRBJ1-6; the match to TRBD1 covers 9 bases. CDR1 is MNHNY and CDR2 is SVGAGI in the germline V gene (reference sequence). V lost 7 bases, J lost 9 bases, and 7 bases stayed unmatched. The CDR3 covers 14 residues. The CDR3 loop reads CASIPGQGRSPLHF. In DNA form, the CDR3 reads TGTGCCAGCATCCCGGGACAGGGACGTTCACCCCTCCACTTT.

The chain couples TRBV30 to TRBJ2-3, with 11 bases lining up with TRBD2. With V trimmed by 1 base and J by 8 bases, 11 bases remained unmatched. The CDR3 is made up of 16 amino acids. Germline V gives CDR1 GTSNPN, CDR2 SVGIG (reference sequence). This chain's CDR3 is CAWSGGIAGGPGTQYF. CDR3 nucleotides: TGTGCCTGGAGTGGGGGAATAGCGGGAGGGCCGGGTACGCAGTATTTT.

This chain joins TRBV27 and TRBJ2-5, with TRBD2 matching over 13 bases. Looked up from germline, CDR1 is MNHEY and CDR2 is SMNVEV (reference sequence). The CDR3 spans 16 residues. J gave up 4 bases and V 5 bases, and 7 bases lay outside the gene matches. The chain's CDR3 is CASSPGLAGVRETQYF. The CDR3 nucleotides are TGTGCCAGCAGTCCAGGACTAGCGGGAGTTCGAGAGACCCAGTACTTC.

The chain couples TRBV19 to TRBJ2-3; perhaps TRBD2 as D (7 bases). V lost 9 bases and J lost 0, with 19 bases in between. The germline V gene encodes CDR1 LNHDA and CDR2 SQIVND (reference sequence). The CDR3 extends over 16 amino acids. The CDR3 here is CASQRTGGTSTDTQYF. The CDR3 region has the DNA TGTGCCAGCCAACGTACGGGGGGCACTAGCACAGATACGCAGTATTTT. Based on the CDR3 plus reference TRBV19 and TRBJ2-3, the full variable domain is DGGITQSPKYLFRKEGQNVTLSCEQNLNHDAMYWYRQDPGQGLRLIYYSQIVNDFQKGDIAEGYSVSREKKESFPLTVTSAQKNPTAFYLCASQRTGGTSTDTQYFGPGTRLTVL.

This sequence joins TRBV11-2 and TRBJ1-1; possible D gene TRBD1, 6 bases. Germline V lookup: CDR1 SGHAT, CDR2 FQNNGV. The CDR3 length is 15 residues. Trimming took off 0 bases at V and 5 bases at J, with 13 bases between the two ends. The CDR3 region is CASSLEGGAGTEAFF. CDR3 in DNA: TGTGCCAGCAGCTTAGAGGGGGGGGCTGGTACTGAAGCTTTCTTT.